This T cell receptor beta chain was observed in a study of T cells in Graves' hyperthyroidism and ophthalmopathy. General study findings and limits: It was a median around 6 months before onset that the model predicted ophthalmopathy. Blood also carried most thyroid clonotypes expanded above 0.001.

A remark on this clonotype: The antigen is not known.

TCR beta CDR3 regions were amplified from RNA. The HTBI set primed first-round TCR CDR3 RT-PCR. TCRdb re-called the multiplex PCR reads with MiXCR, one entry per CDR3 protein. The table has 500,000 to 600,000 distinct CDR3 sequences, over 45% seen once. The CDR3 has 13 amino acids. CDR1 is SNHLY, CDR2 FYNNEI, per germline. V gave up 5 bases and J gave up 4 bases, with 11 bases separating them. The receptor comes from an adult woman with Graves' disease, either hyperthyroidism or ophthalmopathy (not recorded which). This rearrangement joins TRBV2 to TRBJ2-5; D call uncertain. Sequencing was done on a sample of peripheral blood or thyroid tissue (not recorded which). The CDR3 spells CASSYPGSETQYF. Here the CDR3 DNA reads TGTGCCAGCAGTTACCCCGGGTCAGAGACCCAGTACTTC.